A selection of T cell receptor beta chains follows, all from one sample in a study of metastatic and nonmetastatic thyroid tumors. With MiXCR, TCRdb reprocessed the PCR reads. This repertoire shows several thousand clones, around 32% found once; its top ten account for under 55%. Sequenced material: adjacent normal tissue. These receptors were taken from a male donor with papillary thyroid cancer or a benign thyroid nodule (not recorded which). Some clones in this sample may be carry-over from other donors' samples. Both conserved end residues are part of each CDR3. Each record gives: J gene, D gene, clone size, V gene, CDR3 DNA, CDR3 protein. The D gene is left open where the match is weak. Some rows mark clone size as missing; the rest say once, few, many or name a class of expanded clone.

j_call: TRBJ1-2
d_call: TRBD1
clone_size: NA
v_call: TRBV12-3/TRBV12-4
cdr3_nt: TGTGCCAGCAGTAGGGACAGTGGTAATGGCTACACCTTC
cdr3_aa: CASSRDSGNGYTF

j_call: TRBJ1-3
d_call: TRBD1
clone_size: NA
v_call: TRBV5-6
cdr3_nt: TGTGCCAGCAGCTCGCGGGAAAGGGGGCGTTTTGGAAACACCATATATTTT
cdr3_aa: CASSSRERGRFGNTIYF

j_call: TRBJ1-1
d_call: NA
clone_size: once
v_call: TRBV7-2
cdr3_nt: TGTGCCAGCAGTAGTATTAAAAACACTGAAGCTTTCTTT
cdr3_aa: CASSSIKNTEAFF

j_call: TRBJ2-1
d_call: TRBD1
clone_size: medium-sized
v_call: TRBV7-2
cdr3_nt: TGTGCCAGCAGGCCTCCAGGGGGCAGCTATGAGCAGTTCTTC
cdr3_aa: CASRPPGGSYEQFF

j_call: TRBJ2-2
d_call: NA
clone_size: NA
v_call: TRBV6-5
cdr3_nt: TGTGCCAGCAGTTACGCATTCGGATACACCGGGGAGCTGTTTTTT
cdr3_aa: CASSYAFGYTGELFF

j_call: TRBJ2-7
d_call: TRBD1
clone_size: once
v_call: TRBV11-2
cdr3_nt: TGTGCCAGCAGCCCACGACAGGGGTACGAGCAGTACTTC
cdr3_aa: CASSPRQGYEQYF

j_call: TRBJ2-1
d_call: NA
clone_size: NA
v_call: TRBV19
cdr3_nt: TGTGCCAGTAGTTTTCTCGGGAGTCACAATGAGCAGTTCTTC
cdr3_aa: CASSFLGSHNEQFF

j_call: TRBJ2-7
d_call: NA
clone_size: NA
v_call: TRBV27
cdr3_nt: TGTGCCAGCAGCAAAGAGGTCTCCTACGAGCAGTACTTC
cdr3_aa: CASSKEVSYEQYF

j_call: TRBJ2-1
d_call: TRBD2
clone_size: few
v_call: TRBV28
cdr3_nt: TGTGCCAGCAGTTTAGGACTAGCGGGAGGGAGAGGTTGGGACAATGAGCAGTTCTTC
cdr3_aa: CASSLGLAGGRGWDNEQFF

j_call: TRBJ2-3
d_call: NA
clone_size: few
v_call: TRBV6-2/TRBV6-3
cdr3_nt: TGTGCCAGCAGACTTACTAGTGCTAGCACAGATACGCAGTATTTT
cdr3_aa: CASRLTSASTDTQYF

j_call: TRBJ2-1
d_call: TRBD2
clone_size: NA
v_call: TRBV6-1
cdr3_nt: TGTGCCAGACGGGGACTAGGTGTCCCTTATGAGCAGTTCTTC
cdr3_aa: CARRGLGVPYEQFF

j_call: TRBJ2-7
d_call: NA
clone_size: once
v_call: TRBV7-8
cdr3_nt: TGTGCCAGCAGCCTCGGGGGAGAAGGCAACGAGCAGTACTTC
cdr3_aa: CASSLGGEGNEQYF

j_call: TRBJ2-1
d_call: NA
clone_size: few
v_call: TRBV4-1
cdr3_nt: TGCGCCAGCAGCCATACGGGGGCCAATGAGCAGTTCTTC
cdr3_aa: CASSHTGANEQFF

j_call: TRBJ2-7
d_call: NA
clone_size: NA
v_call: TRBV2
cdr3_nt: TGTGCCAGCTTAAGCCGGGACACTTACTACGAGCAGTACTTC
cdr3_aa: CASLSRDTYYEQYF

j_call: TRBJ1-6
d_call: NA
clone_size: large
v_call: TRBV15
cdr3_nt: TGTGCCACCAGCCCTCAGACCCCAGGGAGTTCACCCCTCCACTTT
cdr3_aa: CATSPQTPGSSPLHF

j_call: TRBJ1-5
d_call: TRBD1
clone_size: NA
v_call: TRBV20-1
cdr3_nt: TGCAGTGCTAGAGTACATAGGGCAGGGGGCTATCAGCCCCAGCATTTT
cdr3_aa: CSARVHRAGGYQPQHF

j_call: TRBJ2-7
d_call: TRBD2
clone_size: NA
v_call: TRBV15
cdr3_nt: TGTGCCACCCGGACTAGCGACCTCTACGAGCAGTACTTC
cdr3_aa: CATRTSDLYEQYF

j_call: TRBJ2-1
d_call: TRBD2
clone_size: NA
v_call: TRBV6-2/TRBV6-3
cdr3_nt: TGTGCCAGCAGTTACCCTAGCGGGAGATTGAATGAGCAGTTCTTC
cdr3_aa: CASSYPSGRLNEQFF

j_call: TRBJ2-6
d_call: NA
clone_size: few
v_call: TRBV28
cdr3_nt: TGTGCCAGCAGCCTCAGGACGCTCCTCTTACCTGGGGCCAACGTCCTGACTTTC
cdr3_aa: CASSLRTLLLPGANVLTF

j_call: TRBJ2-1
d_call: TRBD2
clone_size: few
v_call: TRBV6-6
cdr3_nt: TGTGCCAGCAGCGGGACTAGCGGGAGGATAGATGAGCAGTTCTTC
cdr3_aa: CASSGTSGRIDEQFF

j_call: TRBJ2-7
d_call: NA
clone_size: NA
v_call: TRBV6-6
cdr3_nt: TGTGCCAGCAGTTACGGGGGAACTCGAGACGAGCAGTACTTC
cdr3_aa: CASSYGGTRDEQYF

j_call: TRBJ2-1
d_call: TRBD2
clone_size: few
v_call: TRBV2
cdr3_nt: TGTGCCAGCAGTGACTCGACTAGCTTGTCTGAGCAGTTCTTC
cdr3_aa: CASSDSTSLSEQFF

j_call: TRBJ2-7
d_call: NA
clone_size: NA
v_call: TRBV27
cdr3_nt: TGTGCCAGCAGTTTGATAAGAGGCGAGCAGTACTTC
cdr3_aa: CASSLIRGEQYF

j_call: TRBJ2-7
d_call: NA
clone_size: NA
v_call: TRBV12-3/TRBV12-4
cdr3_nt: TGTGCCAGCAGTCTGGCCGACGGCGAGCAGTACTTC
cdr3_aa: CASSLADGEQYF